The 20 T cell receptor beta chains in this list originate from one sample, sequenced in a study of Graves' ophthalmopathy and Graves' hyperthyroidism. Amplification of TCR beta CDR3 regions used RNA transcripts. Second-round multiplex PCR followed a first-round RT-PCR using HTBI primers. TCRdb ran MiXCR on the multiplex PCR reads and lists one entry per CDR3 protein. The sample contains 300,000 to 400,000 distinct CDR3 sequences, 17% of which appear only once. Specimen: peripheral blood. The source is an adult man with Graves' ophthalmopathy.

For the CDR3, the DNA is TGTGCCAGCAGAACCGACCAGGGAAGTGAGTACGAGCAGTTCTTC. It encodes CASRTDQGSEYEQFF. The rearrangement uses TRBV2 and TRBJ2-7, with D tentatively TRBD1 (5 bases). The J call is in doubt because the DNA end fits TRBJ2-1 better. This CDR3 comprises 15 residues. Per the germline V gene, CDR1 is SNHLY and CDR2 is FYNNEI.

This clonotype was seen repeatedly, ten times or more. The chain couples TRBV20-1 to TRBJ1-2; perhaps TRBD1 as D (6 bases). With 0 bases removed from V and 5 bases from J, the gap between germline ends came to 16 bases. The CDR3 has 15 amino acids. Germline V gene sequence: CDR1 DFQATT, CDR2 SNEGSKA (reference sequence). The CDR3, as DNA: TGCAGTGCTAGAGATCCAGGGGCGCACGAATATGGCTACACCTTC. Amino acids: CSARDPGAHEYGYTF.

This clonotype has a count of ten or more. This chain joins TRBV18 and TRBJ2-5; TRBD1 or TRBD2 may be the D gene (5 bases each). The CDR3 consists of 18 residues. Trimming took 3 bases from V and 5 from J, leaving 25 bases between them. CDR1 and CDR2 from the germline V gene are KGHSH and LQKENI. CDR3 sequence (DNA): TGTGCCAGCTCACCTCCAGAGGGACGGATAGGGTCTGGGGAGACCCAGTACTTC. Encoded protein: CASSPPEGRIGSGETQYF.

In this sample, this clonotype turned up many times. The chain carries TRBV6-2 or TRBV6-3 and TRBJ2-5, with D perhaps matching TRBD2 (6 bases). Germline V gene data show CDR1 as MNHEY and CDR2 as SVGEGT. Trimming removed 6 bases at V and 9 bases at J, with 17 bases between. This CDR3 has 13 amino acids. CDR3 DNA sequence: TGTGCCAGCAGGCCAACTTGGTGGGAGGCCCAGTACTTC. As protein: CASRPTWWEAQYF.

This clonotype appeared many times. This chain links TRBV12-3 or TRBV12-4 with TRBJ1-2; D not certain. The CDR3 has 12 amino acids. Deletions cut 2 bases from V and 6 bases from J, with 7 bases between. CDR3 DNA sequence: TGTGCCAGCAGTTTATCAGGTCATGGCTACACCTTC. This encodes CASSLSGHGYTF.

This clonotype occurred once. This chain joins TRBV11-2 and TRBJ1-1; the match to TRBD1 covers 7 bases. V shed 4 bases and J 6 bases; nucleotides not matched to a gene: 14. Germline V gene data show CDR1 as SGHAT and CDR2 as FQNNGV. This CDR3 is built from 16 residues. CDR3 nucleotides: TGTGCCAGCAGCTCTATAGGGGGCAGGGATTTTGCTGAAGCTTTCTTT. Translation gives CASSSIGGRDFAEAFF.

This clonotype was seen ten or more times. The chain employs TRBV12-3 or TRBV12-4 and TRBJ2-1; possibly TRBD1 for D (6 bases). The CDR3 covers 16 residues. The ends were cut back, 6 bases at V and 5 bases at J, with 20 bases in the middle. The DNA for the CDR3 is TGTGCCAGCAGCCGCCAGGGGACCCAAAAACACAATGAGCAGTTCTTC. Translated, it gives CASSRQGTQKHNEQFF.

The V and J genes are TRBV28 and TRBJ1-2; D is uncertain. Trimming stripped 1 base from V and 2 bases from J, with 11 bases between. The CDR3 runs to 15 residues. Germline CDR1 MDHEN, CDR2 SYDVKM. The CDR3 loop reads CASSLYRERNYGYTF. The CDR3 coding sequence is TGTGCCAGCAGTTTATATCGGGAAAGGAACTATGGCTACACCTTC.

This clonotype was recorded many times. This sequence joins TRBV20-1 and TRBJ2-5; D perhaps matches TRBD2 (6 bases). This CDR3 is 13 amino acids long. V lost 5 bases and J 4 bases, leaving 14 bases between the germline ends. CDR1 is DFQATT, CDR2 SNEGSKA, per germline (reference sequence). The CDR3 is CSARRGTRETQYF. DNA of the CDR3: TGCAGTGCTCGGAGGGGAACAAGAGAGACCCAGTACTTC.

Remarks on this clonotype: This sequence may be a read error, since a much larger clone differs from it by one base. The final CDR3 position lacks the conserved phenylalanine or tryptophan, pointing to a likely read error. The V gene is TRBV7-2, the J gene TRBJ2-7; 8 positions agree with TRBD2. CDR3 length equals 13 residues. The germline V gene has CDR1 SGHTA and CDR2 FQGNSA. The V segment lost 5 bases and the J segment 3 bases; nucleotides outside the gene matches: 3. In DNA, the CDR3 is TGTGCCAGCAGCAATAGCGGGGTCTACGAGCAGTACCTC. This sequence encodes CASSNSGVYEQYL.

This clonotype was found a few times. This rearrangement joins TRBV5-1 to TRBJ2-2, with D perhaps matching TRBD2 (6 bases). With 0 bases removed from V and 5 bases from J, the gap between germline ends came to 11 bases. CDR3 length: 15 amino acids. Per germline, CDR1 SGHRS and CDR2 YFSETQ. The CDR3 DNA reads TGCGCCAGCAGCTTGGACATGGGGAGGACCGGGGAGCTGTTTTTT. This gives the protein CASSLDMGRTGELFF.

A remark on this clonotype: A clone one base away is much larger, so this may be a read error. The genes are TRBV30 and TRBJ1-5; D uncertain. CDR3 length: 13 amino acids. The V and J ends lost 0 bases and 4 bases respectively, with 7 bases between them. Germline V gene data show CDR1 as GTSNPN and CDR2 as SVGIG (reference sequence). The CDR3 region is CAWSVKSNQPQHF. In nucleotides, the CDR3 is TGTGCCTGGAGTGTAAAAAGTAATCAGCCCCAGCATTTT.

This clonotype was observed many times. V is TRBV6-5 and J is TRBJ2-7; 12 nucleotides match TRBD1. The CDR3 is made up of 15 amino acids. The germline V gene encodes CDR1 MNHEY and CDR2 SVGAGI. V dropped 8 bases and J dropped 2; count of bases not matched to a gene: 7. The CDR3 bases are TGTGCCAGCCGGTACGGGACAGGGGGCGCCTACGAGCAGTACTTC. It yields the protein CASRYGTGGAYEQYF.

In this sample, this clonotype turned up many times. This rearrangement joins TRBV5-1 to TRBJ1-1, with D maybe TRBD1 (6 bases). V was cut by 4 bases and J by 4 bases, with 11 bases left in between. CDR1 is SGHRS, CDR2 YFSETQ, per germline. The CDR3 is 13 residues long. This chain's CDR3 is CASSSQGSTEAFF. CDR3 DNA: TGCGCCAGCAGCAGCCAGGGGTCCACTGAAGCTTTCTTT.

In this sample, this clonotype turned up many times. As DNA, the CDR3 is TGTGCCAGCAGCTTAGATGTGAGGGAAAGTGGCACCGGGGAGCTGTTTTTT. This codes for CASSLDVRESGTGELFF. J is TRBJ2-2 and V is TRBV11-2; weak D call: TRBD2 (5 bases). The CDR3 has 17 amino acids. V was clipped by 0 bases and J by 4 bases, with 15 bases between them. In germline, CDR1 is SGHAT, CDR2 FQNNGV.

There are many counts of this clonotype. The chain carries TRBV5-1 and TRBJ2-7, with 7 bases fitting TRBD1. From germline, CDR1 is SGHRS and CDR2 YFSETQ. Germline trimming cut 1 base from V and 1 base from J; bases unmatched to any gene: 5. This CDR3 comprises 15 residues. CDR3 region: CASSLHGTESYEQYF. Here the CDR3 DNA reads TGCGCCAGCAGCTTGCATGGGACAGAATCCTACGAGCAGTACTTC.

This clonotype was recorded a few times. CDR3 region: CASSGGVNSPLHF. CDR3 coding DNA: TGTGCCAGCTCCGGGGGGGTTAATTCACCCCTCCACTTT. The rearrangement joins TRBV6-1 to TRBJ1-6; weak D call: TRBD1 (5 bases). V shed 8 bases and J shed 6 bases, with 11 bases lying between them. Germline loops: CDR1 MNHNS, CDR2 SASEGT. The CDR3 is 13 residues long.

As for this clonotype: The final CDR3 position lacks the conserved phenylalanine or tryptophan, pointing to a likely read error. The chain combines TRBV3-1 with TRBJ2-7, with D unresolved. This CDR3 is 14 amino acids long. Trimming shortened V by 4 bases and J by 0 bases, and 10 bases separated the two germline ends. Germline CDR1 and CDR2: LGHDT and YNNKEL (reference sequence). Here the CDR3 reads CASSLVDASYEQYL. CDR3 sequence (DNA): TGTGCCAGCAGCCTCGTGGACGCCTCCTACGAGCAGTACCTC.

This clonotype was recorded many times. The chain is built from TRBV6-4 and TRBJ1-1, with 7 bases matching TRBD1. Germline values: CDR1 MRHNA, CDR2 SNTAGT. V gave up 7 bases and J gave up 4 bases; unmatched junction bases: 12. This CDR3 is 15 amino acids long. In nucleotides, the CDR3 is TGTGCCAGCAAAGCAGGCGACAGGGAACTCACTGAAGCTTTCTTT. Protein product: CASKAGDRELTEAFF.

The chain has TRBV3-1 and TRBJ1-3; unclear D gene. This CDR3 is 14 amino acids long. V was clipped by 5 bases and J by 8 bases, with 16 bases between them. Germline loops: CDR1 LGHDT, CDR2 YNNKEL (reference sequence). CDR3 nucleotide sequence: TGTGCCAGCAGCTCCGGACCCCCCGGCGACACCATATATTTT. Translating it yields CASSSGPPGDTIYF.